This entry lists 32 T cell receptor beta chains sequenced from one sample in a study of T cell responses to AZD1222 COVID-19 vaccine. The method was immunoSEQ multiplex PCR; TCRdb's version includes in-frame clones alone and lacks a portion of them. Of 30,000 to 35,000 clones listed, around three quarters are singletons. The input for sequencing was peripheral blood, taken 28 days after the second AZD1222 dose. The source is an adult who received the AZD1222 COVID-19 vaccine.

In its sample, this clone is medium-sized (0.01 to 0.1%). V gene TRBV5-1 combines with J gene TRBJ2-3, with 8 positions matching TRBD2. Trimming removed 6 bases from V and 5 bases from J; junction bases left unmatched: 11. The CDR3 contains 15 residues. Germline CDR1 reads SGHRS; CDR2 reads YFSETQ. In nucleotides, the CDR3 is TGCGCCAGCACAGAGCGGGAGCGGTTCCAAGATACGCAGTATTTT. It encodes CASTERERFQDTQYF.

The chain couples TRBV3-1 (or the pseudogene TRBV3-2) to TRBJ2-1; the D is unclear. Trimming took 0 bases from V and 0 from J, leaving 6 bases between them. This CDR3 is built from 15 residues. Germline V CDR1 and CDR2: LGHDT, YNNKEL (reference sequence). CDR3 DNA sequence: TGTGCCAGCAGCCAAGAGACGTGCTCCTACAATGAGCAGTTCTTC. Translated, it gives CASSQETCSYNEQFF.

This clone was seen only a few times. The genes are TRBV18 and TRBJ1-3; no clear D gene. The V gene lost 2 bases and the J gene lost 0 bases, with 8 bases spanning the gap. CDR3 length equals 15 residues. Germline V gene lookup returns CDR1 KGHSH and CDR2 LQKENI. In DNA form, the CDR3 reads TGTGCCAGCTCACCAGGGGTCCTCTCTGGAAACACCATATATTTT. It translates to CASSPGVLSGNTIYF.

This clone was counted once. CDR3: CASSYSRENTEAFF. For the CDR3, the DNA is TGTGCCAGCAGTTACTCGAGGGAGAACACTGAAGCTTTCTTT. This chain joins TRBV6-5 and TRBJ1-1; D not resolved. V shed 0 bases and J shed 1 base, with 6 bases lying between them. The germline gives CDR1 MNHEY, CDR2 SVGAGI. The CDR3 covers 14 residues.

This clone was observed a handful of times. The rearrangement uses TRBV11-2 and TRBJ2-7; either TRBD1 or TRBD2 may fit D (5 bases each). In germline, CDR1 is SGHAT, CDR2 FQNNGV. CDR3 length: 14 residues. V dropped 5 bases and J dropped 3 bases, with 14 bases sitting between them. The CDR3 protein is CASSPSGTGYEQYF. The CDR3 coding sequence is TGTGCCAGCAGCCCCTCCGGGACGGGCTACGAGCAGTACTTC.

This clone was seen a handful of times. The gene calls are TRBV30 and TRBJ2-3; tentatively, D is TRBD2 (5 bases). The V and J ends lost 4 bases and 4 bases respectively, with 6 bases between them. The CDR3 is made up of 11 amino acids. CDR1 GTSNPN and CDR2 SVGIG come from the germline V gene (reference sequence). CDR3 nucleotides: TGTGCCTGGACCGGGGCAGATACGCAGTATTTT. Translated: CAWTGADTQYF.

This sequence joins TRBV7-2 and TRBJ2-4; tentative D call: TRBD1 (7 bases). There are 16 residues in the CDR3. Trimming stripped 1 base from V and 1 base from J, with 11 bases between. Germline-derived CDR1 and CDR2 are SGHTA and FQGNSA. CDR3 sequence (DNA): TGTGCCAGCAGCTTAGGTGCAGGGGGGGCCAAAAACATTCAGTACTTC. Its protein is CASSLGAGGAKNIQYF.

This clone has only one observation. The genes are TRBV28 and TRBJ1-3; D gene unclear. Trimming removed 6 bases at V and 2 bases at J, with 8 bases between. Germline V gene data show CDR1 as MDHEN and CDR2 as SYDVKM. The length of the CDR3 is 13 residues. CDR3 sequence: CASRGPPGNTIYF. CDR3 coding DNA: TGTGCCAGCAGAGGTCCACCTGGAAACACCATATATTTT.

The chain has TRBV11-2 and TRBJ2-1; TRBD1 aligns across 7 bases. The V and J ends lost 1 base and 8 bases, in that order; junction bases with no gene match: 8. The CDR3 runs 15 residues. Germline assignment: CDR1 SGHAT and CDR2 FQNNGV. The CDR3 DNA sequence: TGTGCCAGCAGCTTAGGGCTACCTCAGGGGGATGAGCAGTTCTTC. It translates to CASSLGLPQGDEQFF.

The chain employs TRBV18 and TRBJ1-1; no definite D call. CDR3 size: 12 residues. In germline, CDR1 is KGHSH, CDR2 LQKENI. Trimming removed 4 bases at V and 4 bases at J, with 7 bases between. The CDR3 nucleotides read TGTGCCAGCTCACGCCTGGGCACTGAAGCTTTCTTT. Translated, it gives CASSRLGTEAFF.

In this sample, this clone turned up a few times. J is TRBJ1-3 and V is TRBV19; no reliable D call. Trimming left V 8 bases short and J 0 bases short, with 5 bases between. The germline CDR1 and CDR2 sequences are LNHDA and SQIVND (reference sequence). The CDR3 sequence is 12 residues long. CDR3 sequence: CASFSSGNTIYF. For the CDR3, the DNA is TGTGCCAGTTTTAGCTCTGGAAACACCATATATTTT.

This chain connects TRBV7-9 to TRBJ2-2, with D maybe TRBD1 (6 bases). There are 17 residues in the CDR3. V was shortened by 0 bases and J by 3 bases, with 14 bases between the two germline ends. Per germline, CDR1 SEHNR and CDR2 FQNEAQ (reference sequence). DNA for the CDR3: TGTGCCAGCAGCTTAGCGCGGCAGGGGCGATACACCGGGGAGCTGTTTTTT. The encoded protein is CASSLARQGRYTGELFF.

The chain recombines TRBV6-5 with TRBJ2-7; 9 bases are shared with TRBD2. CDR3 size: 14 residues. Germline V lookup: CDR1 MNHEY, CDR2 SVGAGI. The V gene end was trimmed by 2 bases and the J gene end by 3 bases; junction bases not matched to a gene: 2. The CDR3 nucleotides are TGTGCCAGCAGTTACGGCGGGGGGGACTACGAGCAGTACTTC. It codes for CASSYGGGDYEQYF.

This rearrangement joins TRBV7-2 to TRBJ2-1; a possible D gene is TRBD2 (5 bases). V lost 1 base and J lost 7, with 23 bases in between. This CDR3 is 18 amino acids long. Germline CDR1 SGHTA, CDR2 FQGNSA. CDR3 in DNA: TGTGCCAGCAGCTTAGTTGGGGTGGTTGGACTGCTTGAAAATGAGCAGTTCTTC. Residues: CASSLVGVVGLLENEQFF.

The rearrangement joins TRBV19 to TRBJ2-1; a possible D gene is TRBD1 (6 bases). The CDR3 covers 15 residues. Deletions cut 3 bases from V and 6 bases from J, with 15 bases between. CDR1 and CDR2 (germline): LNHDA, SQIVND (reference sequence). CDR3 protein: CASSIQAGAFNEQFF. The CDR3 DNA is TGTGCCAGTAGTATTCAGGCAGGGGCTTTCAATGAGCAGTTCTTC.

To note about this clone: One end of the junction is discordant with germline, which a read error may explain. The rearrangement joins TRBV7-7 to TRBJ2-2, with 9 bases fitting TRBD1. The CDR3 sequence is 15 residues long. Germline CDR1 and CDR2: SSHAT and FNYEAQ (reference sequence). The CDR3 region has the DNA TGTGCTAGCAGCCCGACAGGGGGGAATACCGGGGAGCTGTTTTTT. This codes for CASSPTGGNTGELFF.

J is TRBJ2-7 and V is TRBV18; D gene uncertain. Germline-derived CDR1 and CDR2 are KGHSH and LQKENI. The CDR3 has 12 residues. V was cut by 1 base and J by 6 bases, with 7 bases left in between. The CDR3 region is CASSPLQTEQYF. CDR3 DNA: TGTGCCAGCTCACCACTCCAGACCGAGCAGTACTTC.

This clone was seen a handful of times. CDR3 in amino acids: CASSVRSYGYTF. The CDR3 DNA reads TGTGCCAGCAGTGTCCGAAGCTATGGCTACACCTTC. This chain uses TRBV12-3 or TRBV12-4 with TRBJ1-2; D remains ambiguous. The V and J ends lost 5 bases and 4 bases respectively, with 8 bases between them. This CDR3 is 12 amino acids long.

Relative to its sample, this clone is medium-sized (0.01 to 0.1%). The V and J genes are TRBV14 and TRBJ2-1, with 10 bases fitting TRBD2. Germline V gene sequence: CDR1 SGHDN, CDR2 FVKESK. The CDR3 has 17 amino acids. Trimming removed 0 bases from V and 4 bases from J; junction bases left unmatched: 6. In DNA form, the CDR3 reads TGTGCCAGCAGCCAAGATCTTAGCGGGGGGCTTTACAATGAGCAGTTCTTC. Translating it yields CASSQDLSGGLYNEQFF.

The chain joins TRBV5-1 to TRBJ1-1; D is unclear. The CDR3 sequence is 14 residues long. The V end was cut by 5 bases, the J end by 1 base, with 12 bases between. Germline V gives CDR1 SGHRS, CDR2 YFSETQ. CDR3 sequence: CASRPNVGNTEAFF. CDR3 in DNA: TGCGCCAGCAGACCAAACGTCGGGAACACTGAAGCTTTCTTT.

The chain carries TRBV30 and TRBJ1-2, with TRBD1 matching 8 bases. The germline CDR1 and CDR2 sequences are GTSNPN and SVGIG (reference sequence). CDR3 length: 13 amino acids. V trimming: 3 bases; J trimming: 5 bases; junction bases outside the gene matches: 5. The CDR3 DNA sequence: TGTGCCTGGAGAGGACAGGGCCCGTATGGCTACACCTTC. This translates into CAWRGQGPYGYTF. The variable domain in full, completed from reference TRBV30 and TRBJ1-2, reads SQTIHQWPATLVQPVGSPLSLECTVEGTSNPNLYWYRQAAGRGLQLLFYSVGIGQISSEVPQNLSASRPQDRQFILSSKKLLLSDSGFYLCAWRGQGPYGYTFGSGTRLTVV.

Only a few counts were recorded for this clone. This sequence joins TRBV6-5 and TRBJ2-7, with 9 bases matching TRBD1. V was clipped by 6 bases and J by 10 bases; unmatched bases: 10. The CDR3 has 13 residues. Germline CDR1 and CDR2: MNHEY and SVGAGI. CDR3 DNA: TGTGCCAGCAGGAGGGACACGACAGGGGGTCAGTACTTC. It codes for CASRRDTTGGQYF.

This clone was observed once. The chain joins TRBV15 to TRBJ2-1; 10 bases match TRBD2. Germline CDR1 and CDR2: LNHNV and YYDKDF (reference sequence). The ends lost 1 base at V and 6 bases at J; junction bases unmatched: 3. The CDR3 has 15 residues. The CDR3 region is CATSRGTSGSNEQFF. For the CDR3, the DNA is TGTGCCACCAGCAGAGGGACTAGCGGTTCCAATGAGCAGTTCTTC.

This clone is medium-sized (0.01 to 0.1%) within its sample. This CDR3 reads CASSYGRFSYEQYF. The CDR3 bases are TGTGCCAGCAGCTATGGTAGGTTCTCCTACGAGCAGTACTTC. The chain recombines TRBV7-9 with TRBJ2-7; D uncertain. The CDR3 runs 14 residues. V lost 4 bases and J 0 bases, leaving 10 bases between the germline ends. Germline assignment: CDR1 SEHNR and CDR2 FQNEAQ (reference sequence).

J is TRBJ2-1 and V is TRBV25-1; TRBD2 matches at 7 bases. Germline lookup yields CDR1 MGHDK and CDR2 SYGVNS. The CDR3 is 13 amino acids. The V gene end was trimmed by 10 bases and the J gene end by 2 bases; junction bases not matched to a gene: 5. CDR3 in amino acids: CAIERGTYNEQFF. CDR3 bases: TGTGCCATCGAGCGGGGAACCTACAATGAGCAGTTCTTC. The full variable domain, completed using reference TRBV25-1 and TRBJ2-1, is EADIYQTPRYLVIGTGKKITLECSQTMGHDKMYWYQQDPGMELHLIHYSYGVNSTEKGDLSSESTVSRIRTEHFPLTLESARPSHTSQYLCAIERGTYNEQFFGPGTRLTVL.

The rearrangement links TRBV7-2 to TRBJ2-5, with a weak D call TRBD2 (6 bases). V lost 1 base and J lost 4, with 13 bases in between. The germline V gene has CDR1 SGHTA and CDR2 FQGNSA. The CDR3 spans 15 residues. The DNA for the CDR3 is TGTGCCAGCAGCTTAGTAGGAGGGGAGGTAGAGACCCAGTACTTC. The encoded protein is CASSLVGGEVETQYF.

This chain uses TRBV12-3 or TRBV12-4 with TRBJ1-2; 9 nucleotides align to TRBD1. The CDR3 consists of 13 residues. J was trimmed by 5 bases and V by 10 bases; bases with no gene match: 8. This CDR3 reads CATGQGTVYGYTF. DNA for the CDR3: TGTGCCACCGGACAGGGGACGGTATATGGCTACACCTTC.

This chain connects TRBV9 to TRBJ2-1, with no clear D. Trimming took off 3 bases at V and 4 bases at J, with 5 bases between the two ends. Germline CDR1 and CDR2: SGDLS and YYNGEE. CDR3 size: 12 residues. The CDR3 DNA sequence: TGTGCCAGCAGCGACCAGTACAATGAGCAGTTCTTC. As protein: CASSDQYNEQFF.

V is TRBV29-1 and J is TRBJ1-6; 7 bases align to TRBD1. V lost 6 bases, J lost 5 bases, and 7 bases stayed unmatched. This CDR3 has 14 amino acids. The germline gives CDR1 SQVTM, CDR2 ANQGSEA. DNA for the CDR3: TGCAGCGTCCGAGCCGGGACAGATAATTCACCCCTCCACTTT. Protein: CSVRAGTDNSPLHF. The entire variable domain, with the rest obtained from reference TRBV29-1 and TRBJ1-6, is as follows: SAVISQKPSRDICQRGTSLTIQCQVDSQVTMMFWYRQQPGQSLTLIATANQGSEATYESGFVIDKFPISRPNLTFSTLTVSNMSPEDSSIYLCSVRAGTDNSPLHFGNGTRLTVT.

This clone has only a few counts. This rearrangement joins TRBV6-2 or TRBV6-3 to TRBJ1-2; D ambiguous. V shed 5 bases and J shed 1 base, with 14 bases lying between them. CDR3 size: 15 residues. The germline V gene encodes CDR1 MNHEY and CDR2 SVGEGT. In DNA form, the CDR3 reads TGTGCCAGCAGTCGTCAAGGACGGGGTAACTATGGCTACACCTTC. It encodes CASSRQGRGNYGYTF.

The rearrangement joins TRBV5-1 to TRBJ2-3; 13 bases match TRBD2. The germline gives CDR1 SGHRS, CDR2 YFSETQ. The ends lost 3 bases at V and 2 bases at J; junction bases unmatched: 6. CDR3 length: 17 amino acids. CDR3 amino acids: CASSSGGLAGNTDTQYF. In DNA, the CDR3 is TGCGCCAGCAGCTCAGGGGGACTAGCGGGGAACACAGATACGCAGTATTTT.

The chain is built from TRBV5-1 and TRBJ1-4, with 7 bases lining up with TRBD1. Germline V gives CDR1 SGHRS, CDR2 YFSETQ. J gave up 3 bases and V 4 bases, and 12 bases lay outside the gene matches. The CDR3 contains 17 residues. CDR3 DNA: TGCGCCAGCAGCCCATCGCCTTCCGGGACAGCTAATGAAAAACTGTTTTTT. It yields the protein CASSPSPSGTANEKLFF.